The rows below give T cell receptor beta chains drawn from one sample of a study of blood T cell repertoires in COVID-19. Measured with immunoSEQ multiplex PCR; TCRdb has only the in-frame clones, and not every one. The sample yields 150,000 to 200,000 clones, over 80% seen once. Material for sequencing was PBMCs or T cells enriched from blood (not recorded which). The receptors derive from a woman aged 55-69 years who had recovered from COVID-19. Both conserved end residues are part of each CDR3. The D gene is left open where the match is weak. Clone size is shown for a subset of rows, as once, few, many or a class of expanded clone.

>TRBD1|few|TRBJ1-1|TRBV6-5|14
CASSRMTGYTEAFF
TGTGCCAGCAGCCGGATGACAGGGTACACTGAAGCTTTCTTT
>TRBD2|NA|TRBJ2-7|TRBV5-1|15
CASSLDDSGRNEQYF
TGCGCCAGCAGCTTGGACGATAGCGGGAGGAACGAGCAGTACTTC
>TRBD1|NA|TRBJ1-1|TRBV3-1/TRBV3-2|13
CASGFTGGTEAFF
TGTGCCAGCGGTTTCACAGGGGGCACTGAAGCTTTCTTT
>NA|NA|TRBJ1-1|TRBV19|17
CASSLTAGHLPNTEAFF
TGTGCCAGTAGTTTGACAGCAGGACACCTTCCGAACACTGAAGCTTTCTTT
>TRBD1|NA|TRBJ1-2|TRBV19|16
CASSMFGRGTNYGYTF
TGTGCCAGTAGTATGTTCGGCAGGGGGACAAACTATGGCTACACCTTC
>NA|NA|TRBJ1-4|TRBV6-6|15
CASSYFGVFNEKLFF
TGTGCCAGCAGTTACTTCGGGGTATTTAATGAAAAACTGTTTTTT
>NA|NA|TRBJ2-1|TRBV5-1|17
CASSLGSGLSSYNEQFF
TGCGCCAGCAGCTTGGGTAGCGGATTAAGCTCCTACAATGAGCAGTTCTTC
>TRBD1|NA|TRBJ2-1|TRBV15|16
CATSRRFTGGGYEQFF
TGTGCCACCAGCAGACGATTTACAGGGGGCGGATATGAGCAGTTCTTC
>NA|NA|TRBJ2-6|TRBV19|15
CASSIQGSGANVLTF
TGTGCCAGTAGTATACAGGGGTCTGGGGCCAACGTCCTGACTTTC
>NA|NA|TRBJ1-1|TRBV18|15
CASSPSLATDTEAFF
TGTGCCAGCTCACCAAGTCTGGCCACAGACACTGAAGCTTTCTTT
>TRBD1|NA|TRBJ1-4|TRBV9|16
CASSGRTGTENEKLFF
TGTGCCAGCAGCGGCCGCACCGGGACAGAGAATGAAAAACTGTTTTTT
>TRBD2|NA|TRBJ2-3|TRBV6-5|14
CASSLHHLAGTQYF
TGTGCCAGCAGTCTCCACCACTTAGCGGGTACGCAGTATTTT
>TRBD2|NA|TRBJ2-7|TRBV6-5|15
CASSSGGMGSYEQYF
TGTGCCAGCAGCTCGGGGGGGATGGGCTCCTACGAGCAGTACTTC
>TRBD2|NA|TRBJ2-1|TRBV9|17
CASSVNGGLAGYNEQFF
TGTGCCAGCAGCGTAAACGGCGGGCTAGCGGGTTACAATGAGCAGTTCTTC
>TRBD2|NA|TRBJ2-5|TRBV9|15
CASSVAGTTEETQYF
TGTGCCAGCAGCGTAGCGGGGACTACTGAAGAGACCCAGTACTTC
>TRBD1|NA|TRBJ1-6|TRBV7-6|15
CASSLTTGVNSPLHF
TGTGCCAGCAGCCTAACGACAGGGGTTAATTCACCCCTCCACTTT
>NA|few|TRBJ1-5|TRBV5-1|13
CASSYGDSQPQHF
TGCGCCAGCAGCTACGGGGATAGTCAGCCCCAGCATTTT